This TCR beta chain was sequenced for a study of blood T cell repertoires in COVID-19. CDR3 length: 13 amino acids. The germline V gene encodes CDR1 DFQATT and CDR2 SNEGSKA (reference sequence). With 3 bases clipped from V and 5 bases from J, the junction kept 6 bases outside the gene matches. The protocol was immunoSEQ multiplex PCR, while the TCRdb copy is restricted to in-frame clones and leaves out a portion. The repertoire holds over 95,000 clones, with over 75% as singletons. The chain couples TRBV20-1 to TRBJ1-1; 7 bases line up with TRBD1. The source is a woman aged 70-85 years who had recovered from COVID-19. The sequenced material came from peripheral blood. Here the CDR3 DNA reads TGCAGTGCTAGTCAGGGGGTTCGGACTGAAGCTTTCTTT. Translated: CSASQGVRTEAFF.